This T cell receptor beta chain was retrieved from a study of blood T cells in healthy people across ages. A sample-barcoded 5' primer and a J-beta primer mix were used in a second PCR of roughly 7 to 12 cycles. There were at least 2.5 million CDR3-containing paired-end reads obtained from each sample. TCRdb re-called the 5' RACE reads with MiXCR, one entry per CDR3 protein. This repertoire shows about 640,000 distinct CDR3 sequences, 58% found once; its top ten account for over 30%. Germline V CDR1 and CDR2: SEHNR, FQNEAQ (reference sequence). The CDR3 has 16 amino acids. V was cut by 2 bases and J by 4 bases, with 15 bases left in between.

The sample comprised blood. This TCR came from a man between 60 and 75 years old in good health. The V gene is TRBV7-9, the J gene TRBJ1-3; D is undetermined. CDR3 sequence (DNA): TGTGCCAGCAGCTTACTGGACGCACCGGGGGGAAACACCATATATTTT. Translating it yields CASSLLDAPGGNTIYF.